This TCR beta chain stems from a study of radiotherapy plus CTLA-4 blockade in lung cancer. Study details: Disease control was seen in approximately 31% of patients, objective responses in around 20%.

Profiling relied on immunoSEQ multiplex PCR, and the TCRdb table lists in-frame clones only, not all of them. The table lists under 65,000 clones, approximately 84% of them singletons. Per germline, CDR1 MGHRA and CDR2 YSYEKL. There are 15 residues in the CDR3. V was pared by 4 bases and J by 1 base, with 10 bases between. The sequence came from a human donor with non-small cell lung cancer whose response to radiotherapy plus ipilimumab could not be evaluated. The V gene is TRBV4-1, the J gene TRBJ2-2; weak D call: TRBD1 (5 bases). The sample consisted of peripheral blood, taken from a patient treated with radiotherapy plus ipilimumab. The DNA of the CDR3 is TGCGCCAGCAGCCTTATCCAGGGGAACACCGGGGAGCTGTTTTTT. Translated, it gives CASSLIQGNTGELFF.